This TCR beta chain was retrieved from a study of cytotoxic CD8 clonotypes in ibrutinib-treated CLL. Study-level information: Among the patients, ten to eleven presented as relapsed/refractory and fewer than 16 as treatment-naive; approximately 17 showed unmutated IGHV.

Study-wide points: Public clonotypes showed up rarely, and on treatment they shrank or held steady. Pretreatment clonality was elevated relative to age-matched healthy donors and paralleled circulating CD8+ T-cell counts. Clonality went up at the time of ibrutinib response, stayed stable in sustained remission, and later dropped back toward its baseline level at progression.

From germline, CDR1 is SQVTM and CDR2 ANQGSEA. The CDR3 runs 12 residues. Trimming cost V 3 bases and J 2 bases, with 8 bases left between them. The repertoire was sequenced with immunoSEQ multiplex PCR; TCRdb's copy has only in-frame clones and lacks some. The data contain 300,000 or so clones, under 70% of them singletons. Comments on this clone: What it binds is unknown.

This chain connects TRBV29-1 to TRBJ2-7; D gene ambiguous. The source of this sequence is a human donor with chronic lymphocytic leukemia. The specimen comprised PBMCs, sampled after 36 months of ibrutinib treatment. For the CDR3, the DNA is TGCAGCGTTGAGGTGCAAACCTACGAGCAGTACTTC. Translated: CSVEVQTYEQYF.